The 8 T cell receptor beta chains below all came from one sample that was sequenced in a study of blood T cell repertoires in COVID-19. TCRdb's copy holds only in-frame clones and misses some; the assay was immunoSEQ multiplex PCR. The sample has some 400,000 clones, 80% to 90% seen once. Source material: peripheral blood. Receptor source: a woman younger than 45 with COVID-19, enrolled during active disease.

This clone was detected only a few times. This chain uses TRBV27 with TRBJ2-7; TRBD2 matches at 15 bases. Per germline, CDR1 MNHEY and CDR2 SMNVEV (reference sequence). This CDR3 region has 20 residues. V dropped 2 bases and J dropped 0; count of bases not matched to a gene: 11. The CDR3 nucleotides are TGTGCCAGCAGTTTACGGGGGGGACTAGCGGGAGGACCCAGCTCCTACGAGCAGTACTTC. It specifies CASSLRGGLAGGPSSYEQYF.

The chain links TRBV5-1 to TRBJ2-7; D is ambiguous. The CDR3 length is 12 residues. Trimming removed 3 bases from V and 3 bases from J, with 7 bases in between. Germline values: CDR1 SGHRS, CDR2 YFSETQ. As DNA, the CDR3 is TGCGCCAGCAGCTCGTCACTCTACGAGCAGTACTTC. Translation gives CASSSSLYEQYF.

The rearrangement joins TRBV5-4 to TRBJ2-5, with 7 nucleotides matching TRBD2. Germline CDR1 SGHNT, CDR2 YYREEE (reference sequence). J lost 5 bases, V lost 3 bases, and 7 bases had no gene match. The CDR3 has 14 amino acids. The CDR3 DNA follows: TGTGCCAGCAGCTACTGGACTAGAGTGGAGACCCAGTACTTC. This gives the protein CASSYWTRVETQYF.

This clone was seen once. This chain uses TRBV29-1 with TRBJ2-7; 7 nucleotides line up with TRBD2. Germline CDR1 reads SQVTM; CDR2 reads ANQGSEA. The CDR3 is 14 residues long. Trimming at V came to 1 base and at J to 4 bases, leaving 7 bases not matched to a gene. CDR3 amino acids: CSVEAPGLLYEQYF. The CDR3 nucleotides read TGCAGCGTTGAAGCCCCGGGACTACTTTACGAGCAGTACTTC.

J is TRBJ2-1 and V is TRBV6-5, with 8 nucleotides matching TRBD2. J gave up 15 bases and V 7 bases, and 8 bases lay outside the gene matches. Germline assignment: CDR1 MNHEY and CDR2 SVGAGI. This CDR3 is 11 amino acids long. CDR3 bases: TGTGCCAGCAATCCGGGACTAGAGTCGTTCTTC. Its protein product is CASNPGLESFF.

The genes are TRBV5-1 and TRBJ1-6; D might be TRBD1 (6 bases). V lost 4 bases and J lost 5, with 16 bases in between. Germline CDR1 reads SGHRS; CDR2 reads YFSETQ. There are 16 residues in the CDR3. The CDR3, as DNA: TGCGCCAGCAGCACCATCCTACAGGGTAATAATTCACCCCTCCACTTT. It specifies CASSTILQGNNSPLHF.

J is TRBJ1-5 and V is TRBV9, with D hard to call. The CDR3 runs to 15 residues. Trimming stripped 3 bases from V and 3 bases from J, with 13 bases between. Germline values: CDR1 SGDLS, CDR2 YYNGEE. CDR3 DNA: TGTGCCAGCAGCGGGGCTGAGTCACCCAATCAGCCCCAGCATTTT. It encodes CASSGAESPNQPQHF.

The CDR3 region is CASSPGLAGGTTGELFF. In DNA form, the CDR3 reads TGTGCCAGCAGCCCCGGACTAGCGGGAGGAACCACCGGGGAGCTGTTTTTT. The V call is TRBV11-2, the J call TRBJ2-2, with 14 positions matching TRBD2. The CDR3 runs 17 residues. Losses at the gene ends were 5 bases for V and 4 bases for J; bases not matched to a gene: 6. Germline V gene data show CDR1 as SGHAT and CDR2 as FQNNGV.